These T cell receptor beta chains were read from a single sample in a study of graft-versus-host responses after intestinal transplantation. The assay was immunoSEQ multiplex PCR, and TCRdb's table has in-frame clones only and misses some. This repertoire shows 15,000 to 20,000 clones, about 40% found once; its top ten account for 1.5% to 2.5%. The sequenced sample was alloreactive CD4+ T cells from a mixed lymphocyte reaction culture, obtained before transplantation. These receptor sequences come from a human patient who was an organ donor for intestinal transplantation. CDR3s include the opening cysteine and the closing phenylalanine or tryptophan.

V	J	length	CDR3
TRBV9	TRBJ1-1	17	CASSVGTNTLMNTEAFF
TRBV5-1	TRBJ2-2	17	CASSLLGLAVNTGELFF
TRBV7-2	TRBJ2-5	15	CASSLGGVYIETQYF
TRBV6-1	TRBJ2-7	12	CASRRGVYEQYF
TRBV6-1	TRBJ2-7	15	CASSVTGTGGYEQYF
TRBV25-1	TRBJ2-1	13	CASGETGGHEQFF
TRBV5-1	TRBJ1-1	16	CASSPGTGGSNTEAFF
TRBV11-2	TRBJ2-5	13	CASSLNLLETQYF
TRBV7-9	TRBJ1-2	16	CASSLDGRGRGYGYTF
TRBV18	TRBJ2-3	17	CASSPPGSLAGADTQYF
TRBV2	TRBJ1-2	15	CASRPGQGQGYGYTF
TRBV6-5	TRBJ1-1	15	CASSSGTAQTLEAFF
TRBV11-3	TRBJ1-1	13	CASSPQGGTEAFF
TRBV6-5	TRBJ2-5	12	CASSRVRETQYF
TRBV6-9	TRBJ2-3	15	CASSYAGRARDTQYF
TRBV2	TRBJ2-2	14	CASSGDIYTGELFF
TRBV2	TRBJ2-7	16	CASTPLVSGRRNEQYF
TRBV19	TRBJ2-1	15	CASSISSSPHNEQFF
TRBV4-3	TRBJ2-5	14	CASSQVDREGAQYF